The present TCR beta chain was sequenced within a study of OX40 agonist ivuxolimab in advanced cancers. The protocol was immunoSEQ multiplex PCR, while the TCRdb copy is restricted to in-frame clones and leaves out a portion. The repertoire holds approximately 76,000 clones, with about 88% as singletons. V was cut by 4 bases and J by 2 bases, with 8 bases left in between. Germline-derived CDR1 and CDR2 are MNHNY and SVGAGI (reference sequence). The CDR3 is 13 amino acids. Sequencing was performed on CD4+ or CD8+ T cells sorted from blood, taken in a trial of the OX40 agonist ivuxolimab. This chain uses TRBV6-6 with TRBJ1-2; no reliable D call. The TCR sequence derives from an adult with an advanced solid tumor such as melanoma, head and neck, liver or kidney cancer. This CDR3 reads CASSSGGNYGYTF. In DNA form, the CDR3 reads TGTGCCAGCAGTTCCGGTGGGAACTATGGCTACACCTTC.